Each of the 6 T cell receptor beta chains below was sequenced from the same sample in a study of cytomegalovirus exposure and HLA in healthy donors. Both 60 Vbeta primers and 13 Jbeta primers went into the PCR. Measured with immunoSEQ multiplex PCR; TCRdb has only the in-frame clones, and not every one. The table shows approximately 150,000 clones, with roughly 80% occurring only once. Source material: PBMCs. Receptors were obtained from a woman aged 55-70 years in good health and CMV-seronegative.

The chain uses TRBV4-1 and TRBJ2-7; weak D call: TRBD1 (6 bases). From germline, CDR1 is MGHRA and CDR2 YSYEKL. CDR3 length: 14 residues. Trimming cost V 1 base and J 2 bases, with 9 bases left between them. The CDR3 loop is CASSQGDTAYEQYF. DNA of the CDR3: TGCGCCAGCAGCCAAGGGGACACCGCCTACGAGCAGTACTTC.

This clone was observed a single time. The chain carries TRBV5-1 and TRBJ2-7; no firm D call. Germline assignment: CDR1 SGHRS and CDR2 YFSETQ. V was trimmed by 0 bases and J by 1 base, leaving 11 bases between them. The CDR3 is 15 amino acids. The CDR3 spells CASSLGQTSSYEQYF. CDR3 sequence (DNA): TGCGCCAGCAGCTTGGGGCAGACTTCATCCTACGAGCAGTACTTC.

The chain has TRBV7-3 and TRBJ2-1; 10 bases match TRBD2. Germline V gene lookup returns CDR1 SGHTA and CDR2 FQGTGA. The CDR3 extends over 15 amino acids. Germline trimming cut 1 base from V and 9 bases from J; bases unmatched to any gene: 6. The CDR3 DNA follows: TGTGCCAGCAGCTTAATGAGCGGGGGGGTCGGTGAGCAGTTCTTC. It translates to CASSLMSGGVGEQFF.

V is TRBV9 and J is TRBJ2-1, with D tentatively TRBD1 (6 bases). CDR1 is SGDLS and CDR2 is YYNGEE in the germline V gene. The CDR3 is 15 residues long. V lost 4 bases and J 0 bases, leaving 11 bases between the germline ends. CDR3 amino acids: CASSTTGSSYNEQFF. The CDR3 DNA reads TGTGCCAGCAGCACCACAGGGAGCTCCTACAATGAGCAGTTCTTC.

V is TRBV6-1 and J is TRBJ1-5, with D perhaps matching TRBD1 (6 bases). The CDR3 sequence is 15 residues long. V lost 2 bases and J lost 4, with 12 bases in between. Looked up from germline, CDR1 is MNHNS and CDR2 is SASEGT. CDR3 in amino acids: CASSELRGYNQPQHF. The CDR3 DNA follows: TGTGCCAGCAGTGAACTCAGGGGCTATAATCAGCCCCAGCATTTT.

The rearrangement links TRBV5-1 to TRBJ1-3; no reliable D call. V was cut by 0 bases and J by 7 bases, with 11 bases left in between. The CDR3 runs to 14 residues. The germline V gene encodes CDR1 SGHRS and CDR2 YFSETQ. Here the CDR3 reads CASSLDGPRNTIYF. The CDR3 nucleotides are TGCGCCAGCAGCTTGGACGGTCCACGGAACACCATATATTTT.